The entry that follows covers one TCR beta chain sequence. These data come from a study of T cell changes during pregnancy in multiple sclerosis. CDR1 MNHEY and CDR2 SMNVEV come from the germline V gene (reference sequence). The CDR3 is 15 residues long. The V and J ends lost 6 bases and 4 bases, in that order; junction bases with no gene match: 11. Libraries were prepared by immunoSEQ multiplex PCR; TCRdb keeps only in-frame clonotypes and omits some of them. The data hold over 45,000 clones, with approximately 91% observed a single time. Sequencing was performed on CD4+ T cells from peripheral blood mononuclear cells, taken in the third trimester of pregnancy. The chain uses TRBV27 and TRBJ2-7; TRBD2 agrees at 8 bases. The receptor was isolated from a female donor with multiple sclerosis, enrolled in a pregnancy study. The CDR3 DNA sequence: TGTGCCAGCAGCTTCCGTTGGACTAGCAGGTACGAGCAGTACTTC. Its translation: CASSFRWTSRYEQYF.